Shown below are 10 T cell receptor beta chains from a single sample sequenced in a study of OX40 agonist ivuxolimab in advanced cancers. Produced via immunoSEQ multiplex PCR; TCRdb's table is partial and in-frame only. The repertoire holds 60,000 or so clones, with approximately 86% as singletons. The sample in question was CD4+ or CD8+ T cells sorted from blood, obtained in a trial of the OX40 agonist ivuxolimab. The source of these receptors is an adult with an advanced solid tumor such as melanoma, head and neck, liver or kidney cancer.

The gene calls are TRBV15 and TRBJ1-1; D gene unclear. Looked up from germline, CDR1 is LNHNV and CDR2 is YYDKDF (reference sequence). Trimming removed 1 base at V and 2 bases at J, with 11 bases between. This CDR3 is 15 amino acids long. CDR3 in amino acids: CATSRVMGPNTEAFF. For the CDR3, the DNA is TGTGCCACCAGCAGAGTCATGGGCCCCAACACTGAAGCTTTCTTT.

This clone appeared a single time. This rearrangement joins TRBV27 to TRBJ2-7; TRBD2 aligns across 13 bases. Trimming took 6 bases from V and 4 from J; bases not matched to a gene: 6. Germline CDR1 is MNHEY and CDR2 is SMNVEV (reference sequence). CDR3 length: 15 residues. DNA for the CDR3: TGTGCCAGCAGAAAAGGACTAGCGGGAGTTTACGAGCAGTACTTC. Translated, it gives CASRKGLAGVYEQYF.

The V and J genes are TRBV10-3 and TRBJ2-5; possible D gene TRBD1, 5 bases. Germline V gene data show CDR1 as ENHRY and CDR2 as SYGVKD. Deletions cut 4 bases from V and 0 bases from J, with 9 bases between. The length of the CDR3 is 14 residues. The CDR3 spells CAISAQTDQETQYF. CDR3 coding DNA: TGTGCCATCAGTGCTCAGACAGACCAAGAGACCCAGTACTTC.

A note on this clone: With a much larger clone just one base away, this may be a read error. This rearrangement joins TRBV7-2 to TRBJ1-2, with D possibly being TRBD1 (6 bases). The CDR3 extends over 15 amino acids. Germline CDR1 and CDR2: SGHTA and FQGNSA. CDR3 nucleotide sequence: TGTGCCAGCAGCCCCGAACCCGGGGGCGGCTATGGCCACACCTTC. It is translated as CASSPEPGGGYGHTF.

The J gene is TRBJ2-3, the V gene TRBV7-9; 10 bases are a match to TRBD1. The V and J ends lost 3 bases and 3 bases, in that order; junction bases with no gene match: 3. CDR1 and CDR2 (germline): SEHNR, FQNEAQ (reference sequence). CDR3 length: 15 residues. The CDR3 sequence is CASSLRTGGTDTQYF. CDR3 in DNA: TGTGCCAGCAGCTTGAGGACAGGGGGGACAGATACGCAGTATTTT. Variable domain in full (rest from reference TRBV7-9 and TRBJ2-3): DTGVSQNPRHKITKRGQNVTFRCDPISEHNRLYWYRQTLGQGPEFLTYFQNEAQLEKSRLLSDRFSAERPKGSFSTLEIQRTEQGDSAMYLCASSLRTGGTDTQYFGPGTRLTVL.

The gene calls are TRBV5-5 and TRBJ2-2; D ambiguous. This CDR3 comprises 13 residues. Germline V CDR1 and CDR2: SGHKS, YYEKEE (reference sequence). The germline V and J ends were trimmed by 2 bases and 6 bases, with 8 bases remaining between them. CDR3 protein: CASSFMGAGELFF. The DNA of the CDR3 is TGTGCCAGCAGCTTTATGGGTGCCGGGGAGCTGTTTTTT. The complete variable domain, with remaining parts taken from reference TRBV5-5 and TRBJ2-2, reads DAGVTQSPTHLIKTRGQQVTLRCSPISGHKSVSWYQQVLGQGPQFIFQYYEKEERGRGNFPDRFSARQFPNYSSELNVNALLLGDSALYLCASSFMGAGELFFGEGSRLTVL.

This clone was detected only once. The chain has TRBV5-1 and TRBJ2-2; TRBD2 matches at 7 bases. After removal of 1 base from V and 5 bases from J, the junction contained 8 bases not matched to a gene. The length of the CDR3 is 16 residues. Germline values: CDR1 SGHRS, CDR2 YFSETQ. The CDR3 DNA reads as TGCGCCAGCAGCTTGAGTCTCGGGAGGAGGACCGGGGAGCTGTTTTTT. Translated, it gives CASSLSLGRRTGELFF.

In its sample, this clone was seen once. The chain couples TRBV14 to TRBJ2-2, with D uncertain. Germline CDR1 is SGHDN and CDR2 is FVKESK. V was shortened by 4 bases and J by 3 bases, with 15 bases between the two germline ends. The CDR3 consists of 16 residues. The CDR3 nucleotides read TGTGCCAGCAGCCTCCTCGGGTCGGGTGACACCGGGGAGCTGTTTTTT. This gives the protein CASSLLGSGDTGELFF. Full variable domain (outside the CDR3, taken from reference TRBV14 and TRBJ2-2): EAGVTQFPSHSVIEKGQTVTLRCDPISGHDNLYWYRRVMGKEIKFLLHFVKESKQDESGMPNNRFLAERTGGTYSTLKVQPAELEDSGVYFCASSLLGSGDTGELFFGEGSRLTVL.

The CDR3 region has the DNA TGCAGTGCTAAACTGGAAGATACGCAGTATTTT. Translating it yields CSAKLEDTQYF. V is TRBV20-1 and J is TRBJ2-3; D gene uncertain. This CDR3 contains 11 residues. Germline CDR1 is DFQATT and CDR2 is SNEGSKA (reference sequence). V dropped 4 bases and J dropped 5 bases, with 7 bases sitting between them.

The chain carries TRBV2 and TRBJ1-2; no reliable D call. Germline V gene sequence: CDR1 SNHLY, CDR2 FYNNEI. The CDR3 runs 12 residues. Trimming took 6 bases from V and 8 from J, leaving 13 bases between them. CDR3 bases: TGTGCCAGCAGCCCCCGAGCTGCCGGCTACACCTTC. Translated: CASSPRAAGYTF.